Listed below are T cell receptor beta chains from one sample, sequenced in a study of OX40 agonist ivuxolimab in advanced cancers. The repertoire was sequenced with immunoSEQ multiplex PCR; TCRdb's copy has only in-frame clones and lacks some. The sample carries tens of thousands of clones, 80% to 90% recorded once. Source: CD4+ or CD8+ T cells sorted from blood, taken in a trial of the OX40 agonist ivuxolimab. These receptors came from an adult with an advanced solid tumor such as melanoma, head and neck, liver or kidney cancer. Each CDR3 is given with its conserved first and last residue. The D gene is left open where the match is weak. Only some rows state a clone size, as once, few, many or a class for expanded clones.

D	size	V	J	DNA	CDR3
.	.	TRBV30	TRBJ2-7	TGTGCCTGGAGTGTACGACAGGTCTGGTACTTC	CAWSVRQVWYF
.	.	TRBV2	TRBJ2-3	TGTGCCAGCACCGGGACCTCTAGCACAGATACGCAGTATTTT	CASTGTSSTDTQYF
TRBD1	.	TRBV19	TRBJ1-5	TGTGCCAGTAGTAGGCAGGGGGCCAGCAATCAGCCCCAGCATTTT	CASSRQGASNQPQHF
TRBD1	.	TRBV5-6	TRBJ2-1	TGTGCCAGCAGCCTCGACAGGGAGACCTACAATGAGCAGTTCTTC	CASSLDRETYNEQFF
TRBD2	.	TRBV5-1	TRBJ2-5	TGCGCCAGCAGCTTTAGCGGGAAAAGGGAAGAGACCCAGTACTTC	CASSFSGKREETQYF
.	.	TRBV18	TRBJ1-4	TGTGCCAGCTCACCCCAAGCCGGGTCCAATGAAAAACTGTTTTTT	CASSPQAGSNEKLFF
.	.	TRBV11-2	TRBJ2-7	TGTGCCAGCAGCTCTCGGGGCGGGGAGCAGTACTTC	CASSSRGGEQYF
TRBD2	.	TRBV10-3	TRBJ2-1	TGTGCCATCAGGGGGACTAGCGGGCCTTACAATGAGCAGTTCTTC	CAIRGTSGPYNEQFF
TRBD1	.	TRBV5-1	TRBJ1-4	TGCGCCAGCAGCCATACCGGGACAGAGAATGAAAAACTGTTTTTT	CASSHTGTENEKLFF
.	.	TRBV27	TRBJ2-1	TGTGCCAGCAGTTTGAGGACAGCCTACAATGAGCAGTTCTTC	CASSLRTAYNEQFF
.	few	TRBV30	TRBJ1-1	TGTGCCTGGAGCGGTGCGGGCACTGAAGCTTTCTTT	CAWSGAGTEAFF
.	once	TRBV2	TRBJ1-5	TGTGCCAGCAGTGATAAAGGATTTAGCAATCAGCCCCAGCATTTT	CASSDKGFSNQPQHF
TRBD1	.	TRBV6-5	TRBJ1-1	TGTGCCAGCAGACATACCGGGACAGTTAACACTGAAGCTTTCTTT	CASRHTGTVNTEAFF
.	.	TRBV6-1	TRBJ1-5	TGTGCCAGCAGTGAAGCGCGGCAGGGAGGTGATCAGCCCCAGCATTTT	CASSEARQGGDQPQHF
.	.	TRBV7-2	TRBJ2-5	TGTGCCAGCAGGACCGGCACTAGGCAGGAGACCCAGTACTTC	CASRTGTRQETQYF
.	.	TRBV7-9	TRBJ2-1	TGTGCCAGCAGCTTATGGGCAGGGACCTACAATGAGCAGTTCTTC	CASSLWAGTYNEQFF
.	.	TRBV5-1	TRBJ2-5	TGCGCCAGCAGCTTTGGGCCCCAAGAGACCCAGTACTTC	CASSFGPQETQYF
.	.	TRBV6-6	TRBJ1-5	TGTGCCAGCAGTTATGGGGCTAGGACAGGCAATCAGCCCCAGCATTTT	CASSYGARTGNQPQHF
.	few	TRBV7-2	TRBJ1-6	TGTGCCAGCAGCTTAGCGGGGGGGCAAGCCTATAATTCACCCCTCCACTTT	CASSLAGGQAYNSPLHF
.	.	TRBV19	TRBJ2-1	TGTGCCAGTAGTATCTCGGTTAACTACAATGAGCAGTTCTTC	CASSISVNYNEQFF
TRBD2	.	TRBV9	TRBJ2-1	TGTGCCAGCAGCATTCGTCTAGCGGGAGAATTTAATGAGCAGTTCTTC	CASSIRLAGEFNEQFF
.	.	TRBV5-1	TRBJ2-1	TGCGCCAGCAGCCAGCAGTACGATGAGCAGTTCTTC	CASSQQYDEQFF
TRBD1	.	TRBV18	TRBJ1-6	TGTGCCAGCTCACCGGGACAGCAAACCGCCAATAATTCACCCCTCCACTTT	CASSPGQQTANNSPLHF
.	.	TRBV7-2	TRBJ2-5	TGTGCCAGCAGCTTAGGTTGGAGTTGGGAGACCCAGTACTTC	CASSLGWSWETQYF
.	.	TRBV28	TRBJ1-6	TGTGCCAGCAAAGGGCCCTCCTATAATTCACCCCTCCACTTT	CASKGPSYNSPLHF
.	.	TRBV28	TRBJ2-7	TGTGCCAGCAGTTCGGGGGCCTACGAGCAGTACTTC	CASSSGAYEQYF
.	.	TRBV7-7	TRBJ2-5	TGTGCCAGCAGCTTAAACAGGAACCAAGAGACCCAGTACTTC	CASSLNRNQETQYF
TRBD1	.	TRBV19	TRBJ1-2	TGTGCCAGTAGTAACCGGGACAGGGGTGGCGGCTACACCTTC	CASSNRDRGGGYTF
.	.	TRBV28	TRBJ2-7	TGTGCCAGTGGGTATTCCGGGACTCGGTACGAGCAGTACTTC	CASGYSGTRYEQYF
.	.	TRBV7-8	TRBJ2-3	TGTGCCAGCAGCTTACTCGCGGGGACTAGCACAGATACGCAGTATTTT	CASSLLAGTSTDTQYF
.	.	TRBV28	TRBJ2-2	TGTGCCAGCAGTCCCCCCGGACTTAACACCGGGGAGCTGTTTTTT	CASSPPGLNTGELFF
TRBD2	.	TRBV5-1	TRBJ2-5	TGCGCCAGCAGCTTGAGCGGGAGACAAGAGACCCAGTACTTC	CASSLSGRQETQYF
.	.	TRBV6-6	TRBJ2-3	TGTGCCAGCATCCGCTCATCCACTAGCACAGATACGCAGTATTTT	CASIRSSTSTDTQYF
.	.	TRBV7-2	TRBJ2-7	TGTGCCAGCAGCTTAGCGGACGAGCAGTACTTC	CASSLADEQYF
.	.	TRBV7-2	TRBJ2-7	TGTGCCAGCAGCTTACAGGAGTACGAGCAGTACTTC	CASSLQEYEQYF